A single sample is the source of the 30 T cell receptor beta chains below, sequenced in a study of blood T cell repertoires in COVID-19. Sequenced by immunoSEQ multiplex PCR; TCRdb stores in-frame clones only, minus some. Of 200,000 to 250,000 clones listed, approximately 80% are singletons. The sequenced sample was PBMCs or T cells enriched from blood (not recorded which). The receptors stem from a man in his 60s who had recovered from COVID-19.

CDR3 amino acids: CASTAQGGTGELFF. The CDR3 region has the DNA TGTGCCAGCACCGCACAGGGGGGCACCGGGGAGCTGTTTTTT. The rearrangement joins TRBV6-5 to TRBJ2-2; 8 bases are a match to TRBD1. The CDR3 is 14 residues long. J gave up 4 bases and V 7 bases, and 5 bases lay outside the gene matches. CDR1 is MNHEY, CDR2 SVGAGI, per germline.

This rearrangement joins TRBV4-3 to TRBJ2-1, with 9 bases identical to TRBD2. Germline V gene sequence: CDR1 LGHNA, CDR2 YSLEER. The junction had 7 bases not matched to a gene; V was cut back by 2 bases and J by 5 bases. The CDR3 has 16 amino acids. CDR3 DNA: TGCGCCAGCAGCCAATGGTTCGCGGGGGGGGACAATGAGCAGTTCTTC. This sequence encodes CASSQWFAGGDNEQFF.

This clone came up once. The chain couples TRBV19 to TRBJ2-1, with 10 bases aligning to TRBD2. With 5 bases clipped from V and 6 bases from J, the junction kept 7 bases outside the gene matches. Germline values: CDR1 LNHDA, CDR2 SQIVND (reference sequence). The CDR3 is 15 amino acids. CDR3 in DNA: TGTGCCAGTAGTGTCCCCCGGACTAGCGGCAATGAGCAGTTCTTC. Translation gives CASSVPRTSGNEQFF.

The chain is built from TRBV18 and TRBJ2-3; weak D call: TRBD2 (7 bases). Between the trimmed V and J ends, which lost 6 bases and 4 bases, there was a span of 17 bases. CDR1 is KGHSH, CDR2 LQKENI, per germline. The CDR3 has 15 residues. CDR3 residues: CASSRGAQSPDTQYF. The CDR3 region has the DNA TGTGCCAGCTCCCGGGGGGCCCAATCCCCAGATACGCAGTATTTT.

This rearrangement joins TRBV4-3 to TRBJ1-2; 10 positions match TRBD1. Trimming took 2 bases from V and 4 from J; bases not matched to a gene: 4. CDR3 length: 15 residues. Germline values: CDR1 LGHNA, CDR2 YSLEER. The CDR3 sequence: CASSQIGQGGYGYTF. CDR3 nucleotide sequence: TGCGCCAGCAGCCAAATAGGACAGGGGGGCTATGGCTACACCTTC.

This chain connects TRBV19 to TRBJ1-5; TRBD1 is a possible D gene (6 bases). Germline V gene sequence: CDR1 LNHDA, CDR2 SQIVND (reference sequence). The CDR3 spans 16 residues. Trimming took 4 bases from V and 0 from J, leaving 13 bases between them. The CDR3 nucleotides are TGTGCCAGTAGTACTACCGGGACAAATAGCAATCAGCCCCAGCATTTT. It yields the protein CASSTTGTNSNQPQHF.

The chain has TRBV10-1 and TRBJ1-3, with a tentative D call TRBD1 (5 bases). V shed 3 bases and J shed 9 bases, with 15 bases lying between them. The germline V gene encodes CDR1 WNHNN and CDR2 SYGVQD (reference sequence). CDR3 length: 14 residues. The CDR3 reads CASSDGAAGGTIYF. The CDR3 nucleotides read TGCGCCAGCAGTGATGGGGCAGCCGGCGGCACCATATATTTT.

The V and J genes are TRBV7-6 and TRBJ1-5, with 9 bases fitting TRBD1. V shed 2 bases and J 0 bases; nucleotides not matched to a gene: 11. This CDR3 is built from 19 residues. Per the germline V gene, CDR1 is SGHVS and CDR2 is FNYEAQ. CDR3 in amino acids: CASSLLPGQGIGSNQPQHF. The CDR3 DNA follows: TGTGCCAGCAGCTTACTACCGGGACAGGGTATTGGTAGCAATCAGCCCCAGCATTTT.

Details on this clone: A read error may account for a junction end that differs from germline. The chain employs TRBV4-2 and TRBJ1-6, with D tentatively TRBD1 (6 bases). This CDR3 contains 16 residues. CDR1 is LGHNA and CDR2 is YNFKEQ in the germline V gene. CDR3 sequence reads: CASSQNRASNNSPLHF. The CDR3 bases are TGTGCCAGCAGCCAAAACAGGGCCTCCAATAATTCACCCCTCCACTTT.

The chain uses TRBV18 and TRBJ2-7; 9 nucleotides line up with TRBD2. V was pared by 3 bases and J by 0 bases, with 3 bases of the junction left unmatched. This CDR3 is built from 15 residues. CDR1 KGHSH and CDR2 LQKENI come from the germline V gene. The CDR3 nucleotides are TGTGCCAGCTCACCCAAGACTAGCGGCTCCTACGAGCAGTACTTC. Amino acid sequence: CASSPKTSGSYEQYF.

V and J are TRBV24-1 and TRBJ2-1; a weak D match, TRBD1 (7 bases). CDR3 length: 13 residues. V was pared by 5 bases and J by 9 bases, with 13 bases between. Germline CDR1 KGHDR, CDR2 SFDVKD. CDR3 sequence (DNA): TGTGCCACCAGTGCCAGGGGGGTTAGTGAGCAGTTCTTC. Protein: CATSARGVSEQFF.

The V gene is TRBV11-3, the J gene TRBJ2-5; 9 nucleotides align to TRBD1. The trim removed 3 bases at V and 5 bases at J, leaving 10 bases unmatched. CDR1 is SGHNT, CDR2 YENEEA, per germline. This CDR3 comprises 16 residues. The DNA of the CDR3 is TGTGCCAGCAGCTTGAGTGAGGGACAGGGTTCTGAGACCCAGTACTTC. This gives the protein CASSLSEGQGSETQYF.

Concerning this clone: Other nucleotide sequences from this sample produce the same CDR3. V gene TRBV18 combines with J gene TRBJ2-7, with D possibly TRBD1 on 6 matching bases. The V end was cut by 0 bases, the J end by 1 base, with 7 bases between. Germline lookup yields CDR1 KGHSH and CDR2 LQKENI. This CDR3 contains 14 residues. The CDR3 DNA reads as TGTGCCAGCTCACCACCGACAGGATCCTACGAGCAGTACTTC. Translation gives CASSPPTGSYEQYF.

V gene TRBV2 combines with J gene TRBJ2-7; possibly TRBD1 for D (6 bases). The CDR3 totals 12 residues. V dropped 5 bases and J dropped 2 bases, with 7 bases sitting between them. Germline values: CDR1 SNHLY, CDR2 FYNNEI. This CDR3 is CASSTGTYEQYF. The CDR3, as DNA: TGTGCCAGCAGTACAGGGACCTACGAGCAGTACTTC.

The chain couples TRBV5-1 to TRBJ2-7, with 7 bases fitting TRBD1. This CDR3 has 13 residues. V lost 7 bases and J lost 0; bases outside the gene matches: 4. Germline lookup yields CDR1 SGHRS and CDR2 YFSETQ. This chain's CDR3 is CASRTGDSYEQYF. The CDR3 DNA is TGCGCCAGCCGTACAGGGGACTCCTACGAGCAGTACTTC.

The chain uses TRBV10-2 and TRBJ2-2, with D unclear. Looked up from germline, CDR1 is WSHSY and CDR2 is SAAADI. This CDR3 region has 14 residues. V gave up 6 bases and J gave up 1 base, with 9 bases separating them. Here the CDR3 DNA reads TGCGCCAGCAGCTCGTCAGGGAACACCGGGGAGCTGTTTTTT. Translating gives CASSSSGNTGELFF.

The chain carries TRBV7-2 and TRBJ1-3, with 10 nucleotides matching TRBD1. The V gene end was trimmed by 3 bases and the J gene end by 0 bases; junction bases not matched to a gene: 5. Germline CDR1 is SGHTA and CDR2 is FQGNSA. The CDR3 consists of 17 residues. Here the CDR3 DNA reads TGTGCCAGCAGCTTGACAGGGGGCGCCTTCTCTGGAAACACCATATATTTT. Protein product: CASSLTGGAFSGNTIYF. The whole variable domain, filled in from reference TRBV7-2 and TRBJ1-3, reads GAGVSQSPSNKVTEKGKDVELRCDPISGHTALYWYRQSLGQGLEFLIYFQGNSAPDKSGLPSDRFSAERTGGSVSTLTIQRTQQEDSAVYLCASSLTGGAFSGNTIYFGEGSWLTVV.

This chain links TRBV12-5 with TRBJ1-1, with D maybe TRBD1 (5 bases). Trimming pared 1 base from V and 4 bases from J, leaving 16 bases between. The CDR3 has 16 amino acids. CDR1 and CDR2 (germline): LGHNT, FRNRAP. Written as DNA, the CDR3 is TGTGCTAGTGGTTTGGCACGAAGGGGAGGAGGCACTGAAGCTTTCTTT. Amino acid sequence: CASGLARRGGGTEAFF.

This sequence joins TRBV21-1 and TRBJ2-5; TRBD1, the table's D call, lacks a check against the DNA. TRBV21-1 is an annotated pseudogene. This CDR3 has 17 residues. The CDR3 is CASSLIRDRVIEETQYF. The CDR3 DNA is TGTGCCAGCAGCCTTATCAGGGACAGGGTGATAGAAGAGACCCAGTACTTC.

The chain links TRBV5-6 to TRBJ2-7, with a possible D match to TRBD1 (6 bases). Looked up from germline, CDR1 is SGHDT and CDR2 is YYEEEE. V lost 3 bases, J lost 3 bases, and 16 bases lay in between. The CDR3 runs to 15 residues. CDR3 residues: CASSSPGPGVYEQYF. CDR3 sequence (DNA): TGTGCCAGCAGCTCCCCAGGGCCAGGGGTCTACGAGCAGTACTTC.

Regarding this clone: Other DNA sequences in the sample encode the same CDR3. V and J are TRBV6-4 and TRBJ1-5; the match to TRBD1 covers 8 bases. CDR1 is MRHNA, CDR2 SNTAGT, per germline. The CDR3 contains 13 residues. V dropped 3 bases and J dropped 5; count of bases not matched to a gene: 0. The CDR3 DNA reads as TGTGCCAGCAGTGAACAGGGGGATCAGCCCCAGCATTTT. Its protein product is CASSEQGDQPQHF.

In its sample, this clone was seen once. The V call is TRBV7-8, the J call TRBJ1-3; no reliable D call. V was trimmed by 5 bases and J by 2 bases, leaving 13 bases between them. The germline V gene has CDR1 SGHVS and CDR2 FQNEAQ. The CDR3 runs 15 residues. Written as DNA, the CDR3 is TGTGCCAGCAGCCCCGGGGAATTCGCTGGAAACACCATATATTTT. Translated, it gives CASSPGEFAGNTIYF.

The V and J genes are TRBV30 and TRBJ1-1, with 9 bases fitting TRBD1. There are 12 residues in the CDR3. CDR1 is GTSNPN, CDR2 SVGIG, per germline (reference sequence). V was pared by 3 bases and J by 10 bases, with 6 bases of the junction left unmatched. For the CDR3, the DNA is TGTGCCTGGAGGGAACAGGGGGCGCGAGCTTTCTTT. Protein sequence: CAWREQGARAFF.

The chain recombines TRBV3-1 (or the pseudogene TRBV3-2) with TRBJ2-7, with 7 nucleotides matching TRBD2. The J segment lost 0 bases and the V segment lost 3 bases, leaving 5 bases of the junction unmatched. The CDR3 sequence is 15 residues long. The germline V gene has CDR1 LGHDT and CDR2 YNNKEL (reference sequence). The CDR3 sequence: CASSQLAGVSYEQYF. The CDR3, as DNA: TGTGCCAGCAGCCAGCTGGCGGGGGTCTCCTACGAGCAGTACTTC.

The rearrangement joins TRBV5-1 to TRBJ1-1, with D possibly matching TRBD1 (6 bases). With 8 bases removed from V and 3 bases from J, the gap between germline ends came to 14 bases. The CDR3 is 13 amino acids. Germline V lookup: CDR1 SGHRS, CDR2 YFSETQ. The CDR3 DNA sequence: TGCGCCAGTTCAGGGGCGCTGGACACTGAAGCTTTCTTT. Protein: CASSGALDTEAFF.

The V and J genes are TRBV3-1 (or the pseudogene TRBV3-2) and TRBJ2-5; 10 positions match TRBD2. Germline trimming cut 4 bases from V and 2 bases from J; bases unmatched to any gene: 10. Looked up from germline, CDR1 is LGHDT and CDR2 is YNNKEL (reference sequence). The CDR3 runs 17 residues. The DNA for the CDR3 is TGTGCCAGCAGCCCCGCGGGTGGTAGCGGGGGGCAAGAGACCCAGTACTTC. This codes for CASSPAGGSGGQETQYF.

This chain joins TRBV19 and TRBJ1-6; no clear D gene. Deletions cut 4 bases from V and 1 base from J, with 14 bases between. Germline loops: CDR1 LNHDA, CDR2 SQIVND (reference sequence). The CDR3 sequence is 17 residues long. CDR3 nucleotide sequence: TGTGCCAGTAGTACCCGGAGGGAGAGGTCCTATAATTCACCCCTCCACTTT. As protein: CASSTRRERSYNSPLHF. Combining the CDR3 with reference TRBV19 and TRBJ1-6 gives the whole variable domain DGGITQSPKYLFRKEGQNVTLSCEQNLNHDAMYWYRQDPGQGLRLIYYSQIVNDFQKGDIAEGYSVSREKKESFPLTVTSAQKNPTAFYLCASSTRRERSYNSPLHFGNGTRLTVT.

This clone was found a few times. The rearrangement links TRBV19 to TRBJ2-1; maybe TRBD1 (6 bases). The CDR3 totals 15 residues. V was trimmed by 2 bases and J by 1 base, leaving 9 bases between them. Per the germline V gene, CDR1 is LNHDA and CDR2 is SQIVND (reference sequence). For the CDR3, the DNA is TGTGCCAGTAGTATATCAGGGGTGTCCTACAATGAGCAGTTCTTC. It is translated as CASSISGVSYNEQFF.

This sequence joins TRBV25-1 and TRBJ2-3; 8 positions match TRBD1. Germline assignment: CDR1 MGHDK and CDR2 SYGVNS. The CDR3 contains 13 residues. The V gene end was trimmed by 2 bases and the J gene end by 8 bases; junction bases not matched to a gene: 3. CDR3 nucleotide sequence: TGTGCCAGCAGTGAAGGGACAGGAGGTACGCAGTATTTT. As protein: CASSEGTGGTQYF.

The V call is TRBV9, the J call TRBJ2-1; the D gene is possibly TRBD2 (5 bases). Germline assignment: CDR1 SGDLS and CDR2 YYNGEE. The CDR3 extends over 15 amino acids. V was trimmed by 0 bases and J by 9 bases, leaving 16 bases between them. CDR3 residues: CASSVGIRGESEQFF. CDR3 sequence (DNA): TGTGCCAGCAGCGTAGGCATCCGGGGAGAAAGTGAGCAGTTCTTC.